These T cell receptor beta chains were read from a single sample in a study of beta chain features in type 1 diabetes. Measured with immunoSEQ multiplex PCR; TCRdb has only the in-frame clones, and not every one. The repertoire holds fewer than 350,000 clones, with 15% as singletons. The material sequenced was naive CD4+ T cells from blood. These receptors were obtained from a man younger than 35 with type 1 diabetes. Both conserved end residues are part of each CDR3. The D gene is left open where the match is weak. Some rows mark clone size as missing; the rest say once, few, many or name a class of expanded clone.

j_call v_call cdr3_length d_call clone_size cdr3_nt cdr3_aa
TRBJ1-2 TRBV19 14 - - TGTGCCACCAGTTTAATGCCGACTAACTATGGCTACACCTTC CATSLMPTNYGYTF
TRBJ2-5 TRBV4-1 15 - few TGCGCCAGCAGCCAGGCCGGGACACCGCTAGAGACCCAGTACTTC CASSQAGTPLETQYF
TRBJ2-7 TRBV5-1 14 TRBD1 few TGCGCCAGCAGCGTCCGGGACAGAGTTGATGAGCAGTACTTC CASSVRDRVDEQYF
TRBJ2-3 TRBV5-4 16 TRBD2 few TGTGCCAGCAGCTTAAGGACTAGCGGGGGTCCAGATACGCAGTATTTT CASSLRTSGGPDTQYF
TRBJ1-2 TRBV30 13 - - TGTGCCTGGAGTGAACAAACTATGGCTGGCTACACCTTC CAWSEQTMAGYTF
TRBJ2-3 TRBV23-1 11 - - TGCGCCAGCAATCCACAGATCTCGCAGTATTTT CASNPQISQYF
TRBJ2-7 TRBV6-5 15 - - TGTGCCAGCAGTTACACTGGGGGCGATTCCTACGAGCAGTACTTC CASSYTGGDSYEQYF
TRBJ2-5 TRBV28 14 - few TGTGCCAGCAGTCCCGTAACGGGGAGAGAGACCCAGTACTTC CASSPVTGRETQYF
TRBJ1-1 TRBV7-9 15 - few TGTGCCAGCAGCTTTCCGAGGGGACAGAACACTGAAGCTTTCTTT CASSFPRGQNTEAFF
TRBJ1-2 TRBV7-2 13 TRBD1 - TGTGCCAGCAGCCCCCTTCCGGGACAGGGTTACACCTTC CASSPLPGQGYTF
TRBJ2-7 TRBV29-1 12 - - TGCAGCGTTGAAGTCCGACTATCTGGGCAGTACTTC CSVEVRLSGQYF
TRBJ2-2 TRBV9 15 - once TGTGCCAGCAGCGTAGGGGGGGATTCAACCGGGGAGCTGTTTTTT CASSVGGDSTGELFF
TRBJ2-7 TRBV27 16 TRBD1 few TGTGCCAGCAGTTTCCATCCCCCGGCCCCAGGGGGCGAGCAGTACTTC CASSFHPPAPGGEQYF
TRBJ1-1 TRBV18 11 - few TGTGCCAGCTCACGAACAGATGAAGCTTTCTTT CASSRTDEAFF
TRBJ2-5 TRBV15 16 TRBD2 few TGTGCCACCAGCAGACCGATAGCGGGGGGGCTGGTGACCCAGTACTTC CATSRPIAGGLVTQYF
TRBJ2-5 TRBV27 12 - - TGTGCCAGCAGTTCGACAGGAGAGACCCAGTACTTC CASSSTGETQYF
TRBJ1-1 TRBV5-1 14 TRBD1 - TGCGCCAGCAGCTTGGAGGACAGGGAGGGCGAAGCTTTCTTT CASSLEDREGEAFF
TRBJ1-2 TRBV20-1 10 TRBD1 - TGCAGCGCAGGGGGAACTGGCTACACCTTC CSAGGTGYTF
TRBJ2-1 TRBV28 15 - - TGTGCCAGCCAAAGGGGTCTCAGCTCCTACAATGAGCAGTTCTTC CASQRGLSSYNEQFF
TRBJ1-4 TRBV4-3 16 TRBD1 few TGCGCCAGCAGCCAAACGCCGAGACAGGGATATGAAAAACTGTTTTTT CASSQTPRQGYEKLFF
TRBJ1-2 TRBV7-2 12 - few TGTGCCAGCAGACAGGCCCACTATGGCTACACCTTC CASRQAHYGYTF
TRBJ2-7 TRBV5-1 16 TRBD2 few TGCGCCAGCAGCTTCGGGACTAGCGGGGTGACCTACGAGCAGTACTTC CASSFGTSGVTYEQYF
TRBJ2-6 TRBV28 13 - - TGTGCCAGCAGTTTACGGGTGTCCAACGCCCTGACTTTC CASSLRVSNALTF
TRBJ1-4 TRBV5-8 13 - - TGTGCCAGCAGCTTGGAAGCCAGGGGCCCTTTGTTTTTT CASSLEARGPLFF
TRBJ2-7 TRBV18 14 TRBD1 few TGTGCCAGCTTTCCCGGGACAGGGGGCTACGAGCAGTACTTC CASFPGTGGYEQYF
TRBJ2-1 TRBV15 16 - - TGTGCCACCAGCAGAGAATTGCGGGGAGAAGAATCCGGGCAGTTCTTC CATSRELRGEESGQFF
TRBJ2-5 TRBV10-3 14 - - TGTGCCATCAGTGAGTCGCACACGGGGGAGACCCAGTACTTC CAISESHTGETQYF
TRBJ2-3 TRBV20-1 11 - few TGCAGTGCTGGGAGGAGAGATACGCAGTATTTT CSAGRRDTQYF
TRBJ1-1 TRBV6-6 14 TRBD1 - TGTGCCAGCAGTTTGAGGGGGCTGAACACTGAAGCTTTCTTT CASSLRGLNTEAFF
TRBJ1-4 TRBV29-1 12 TRBD1 - TGCAGCGTGGGACAGGGGGAAGAAAAACTGTTTTTT CSVGQGEEKLFF
TRBJ1-1 TRBV28 13 TRBD1 - TGTGCCAGCGGGACAGGGTTGGGCACTGAAGCTTTCTTT CASGTGLGTEAFF
TRBJ2-7 TRBV28 12 - - TGTGCCAGCAGTCGGGATTCCTACGAGCAGTACTTC CASSRDSYEQYF
TRBJ2-3 TRBV5-1 16 - few TGCGCCAGCAGCTTGGAGTTATCCAGGGGACGAGGTACGCAGTATTTT CASSLELSRGRGTQYF
TRBJ1-2 TRBV11-2 16 - - TGTGCCAGCAGCTTAGTAACAGGCTGGCGATCTCGTGGCTACACCTTC CASSLVTGWRSRGYTF
TRBJ1-1 TRBV7-2 16 TRBD1 - TGTGCCAGCCGCGCGGGACAGGGCCAAGAATTGGCTGAAGCTTTCTTT CASRAGQGQELAEAFF
TRBJ2-3 TRBV11-2 14 - few TGTGCCAGCAGCTTAGCTGGCTTTGGAGATACGCAGTATTTT CASSLAGFGDTQYF
TRBJ2-7 TRBV15 18 TRBD1 - TGTGCCACCAGCAGAGCTCCCGGGACAGGGGGTAGAGCCTACGAGCAGTACTTC CATSRAPGTGGRAYEQYF
TRBJ2-3 TRBV20-1 11 - - TGCAGTGCGCCTACTAGCTCGTCGCAGTATTTT CSAPTSSSQYF
TRBJ2-1 TRBV11-2 15 TRBD2 few TGTGCCAGCAGCTCCCTAGCGGGGACCTACAATGAGCAGTTCTTC CASSSLAGTYNEQFF
TRBJ1-1 TRBV7-9 13 - few TGTGCCAGCAGTCCTGGGGGCGGGACTGAAGCTTTCTTT CASSPGGGTEAFF
TRBJ2-5 TRBV7-2 14 - - TGTGCCAGCAGACCCCAGTTGGTACAGCACACCCAGTACTTC CASRPQLVQHTQYF